This section outlines one T cell receptor beta chain sequence together with its context. Its antigen is not known. The entry originates in a study of OX40 agonist ivuxolimab in advanced cancers. Overall study: The drug used for patients, ivuxolimab, was an agonistic anti-OX40 (CD134) antibody. Points from the study as a whole: Certain nonresponders additionally had low normalized T-cell clonal expansion.

Germline V gene data show CDR1 as SNHLY and CDR2 as FYNNEI. The CDR3 loop spans 12 amino acids. Trimming stripped 1 base from V and 7 bases from J, with 7 bases between. TCRdb's copy holds only in-frame clones and misses some; the assay was immunoSEQ multiplex PCR. Here the sample spans roughly 20,000 clones, approximately 87% being singletons. The sequencing used CD4+ or CD8+ T cells sorted from blood, collected in a trial of the OX40 agonist ivuxolimab. The chain employs TRBV2 and TRBJ1-2; possibly TRBD1 for D (6 bases). The receptor's source is an adult with an advanced solid tumor such as melanoma, head and neck, liver or kidney cancer. The chain's CDR3 is CASSEDRAGYTF. Written as DNA, the CDR3 is TGTGCCAGCAGTGAAGACAGGGCTGGCTACACCTTC. Combining the CDR3 with reference TRBV2 and TRBJ1-2 gives the whole variable domain EPEVTQTPSHQVTQMGQEVILRCVPISNHLYFYWYRQILGQKVEFLVSFYNNEISEKSEIFDDQFSVERPDGSNFTLKIRSTKLEDSAMYFCASSEDRAGYTFGSGTRLTVV.